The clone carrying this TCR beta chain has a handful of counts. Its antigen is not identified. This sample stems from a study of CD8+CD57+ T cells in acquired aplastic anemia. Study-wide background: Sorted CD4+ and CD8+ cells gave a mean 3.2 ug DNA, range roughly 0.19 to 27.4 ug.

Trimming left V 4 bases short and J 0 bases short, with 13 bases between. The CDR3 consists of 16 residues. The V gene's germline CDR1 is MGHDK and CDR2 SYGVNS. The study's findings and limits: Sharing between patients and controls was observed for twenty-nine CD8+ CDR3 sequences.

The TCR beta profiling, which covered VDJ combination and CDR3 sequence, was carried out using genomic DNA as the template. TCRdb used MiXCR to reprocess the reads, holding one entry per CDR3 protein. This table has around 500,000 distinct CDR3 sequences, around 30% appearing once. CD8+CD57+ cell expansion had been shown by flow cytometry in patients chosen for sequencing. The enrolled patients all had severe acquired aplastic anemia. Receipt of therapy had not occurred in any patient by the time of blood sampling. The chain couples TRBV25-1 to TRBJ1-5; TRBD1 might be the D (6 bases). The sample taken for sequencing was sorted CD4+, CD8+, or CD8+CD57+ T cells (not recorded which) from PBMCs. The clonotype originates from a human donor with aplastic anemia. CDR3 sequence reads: CASSAWGHNSNQPQHF. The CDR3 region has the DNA TGTGCCAGCAGTGCTTGGGGACACAATAGCAATCAGCCCCAGCATTTT.